This entry lists 7 T cell receptor beta chains sequenced from one sample in a study of cytomegalovirus exposure and HLA in healthy donors. With 60 Vbeta and 13 Jbeta primers, the PCR was carried out. Using immunoSEQ multiplex PCR, the repertoire was profiled, and TCRdb retains in-frame clones only, with some absent. The table has around 200,000 clones, around three quarters seen once. Specimen: PBMCs. The receptors derive from a man younger than 45 in good health and CMV-seronegative.

This clone was observed a handful of times. The CDR3 nucleotides read TGTGCCAGCAGCCCTAGGACAGGGGCTAGCACAGATACGCAGTATTTT. Translating it yields CASSPRTGASTDTQYF. The chain recombines TRBV9 with TRBJ2-3, with 9 bases identical to TRBD1. The germline V gene encodes CDR1 SGDLS and CDR2 YYNGEE. Trimming removed 4 bases from V and 0 bases from J; junction bases left unmatched: 6. CDR3 length equals 16 residues.

The V call is TRBV6-1, the J call TRBJ2-5; TRBD1 matches 7 bases. J was trimmed by 2 bases and V by 2 bases; bases with no gene match: 8. CDR1 and CDR2 from the germline V gene are MNHNS and SASEGT. The CDR3 covers 16 residues. Written as DNA, the CDR3 is TGTGCCAGCAGTGAACCGTCGGACAGGCGACAAGAGACCCAGTACTTC. Encoded protein: CASSEPSDRRQETQYF.

The chain links TRBV11-1 to TRBJ2-7; 7 bases fit TRBD1. Germline V lookup: CDR1 SGHAT, CDR2 FQDESV (reference sequence). V dropped 5 bases and J dropped 2; count of bases not matched to a gene: 6. The CDR3 extends over 14 amino acids. DNA of the CDR3: TGTGCCAGCAGCGCGACAGGGTTCGCCTACGAGCAGTACTTC. As protein: CASSATGFAYEQYF.

The chain couples TRBV11-1 to TRBJ2-5; tentative D call: TRBD2 (6 bases). The CDR3 covers 16 residues. CDR1 is SGHAT and CDR2 is FQDESV in the germline V gene (reference sequence). Between the trimmed V and J ends, which lost 1 base and 5 bases, there was a span of 17 bases. CDR3 region: CASSLDGGGIGETQYF. CDR3 nucleotide sequence: TGTGCCAGCAGCTTAGATGGAGGCGGGATCGGGGAGACCCAGTACTTC.

This chain connects TRBV11-2 to TRBJ2-5; 8 nucleotides agree with TRBD1. The CDR3 totals 14 residues. CDR1 and CDR2 from the germline V gene are SGHAT and FQNNGV. After removal of 5 bases from V and 3 bases from J, the junction contained 5 bases not matched to a gene. CDR3 in DNA: TGTGCCAGCAGCCTATGGACAGGGAAAGAGACCCAGTACTTC. Its translation: CASSLWTGKETQYF.

This clone was detected a few times. The chain employs TRBV15 and TRBJ1-5; TRBD1 is a possible D gene (5 bases). This CDR3 contains 16 residues. The germline V and J ends were trimmed by 0 bases and 0 bases, with 9 bases remaining between them. From germline, CDR1 is LNHNV and CDR2 YYDKDF (reference sequence). The CDR3 region has the DNA TGTGCCACCAGCAGAGAACAGGCCTTTAGCAATCAGCCCCAGCATTTT. As protein: CATSREQAFSNQPQHF.

The chain employs TRBV6-5 and TRBJ2-7; possibly TRBD1 for D (5 bases). Germline V gene lookup returns CDR1 MNHEY and CDR2 SVGAGI. The CDR3 is 14 amino acids. V shed 0 bases and J shed 2 bases, with 8 bases lying between them. CDR3 in amino acids: CASSYSPGPYEQYF. The CDR3 bases are TGTGCCAGCAGTTACTCGCCAGGGCCCTACGAGCAGTACTTC.